The 10 T cell receptor beta chains given below trace back to one sample, sequenced in a study of blood T cell repertoires in COVID-19. Data came from immunoSEQ multiplex PCR; TCRdb stores just in-frame clones and leaves some out. The sample shows approximately 200,000 clones, 82% of them seen only once. Sequenced material: PBMCs or T cells enriched from blood (not recorded which). The receptors derive from a man in his forties or fifties who had recovered from COVID-19.

The chain uses TRBV3-1 (or the pseudogene TRBV3-2) and TRBJ2-4; 8 bases map to TRBD2. With 0 bases clipped from V and 5 bases from J, the junction kept 9 bases outside the gene matches. The CDR3 sequence is 17 residues long. From germline, CDR1 is LGHDT and CDR2 YNNKEL (reference sequence). In nucleotides, the CDR3 is TGTGCCAGCAGCCAAGATCCCCGGGAGGGGGGTCAAAACATTCAGTACTTC. Its translation: CASSQDPREGGQNIQYF.

The genes are TRBV19 and TRBJ2-3; 9 bases match TRBD2. This CDR3 is 17 amino acids long. Germline CDR1 reads LNHDA; CDR2 reads SQIVND (reference sequence). The V segment lost 3 bases and the J segment 4 bases; nucleotides outside the gene matches: 11. CDR3 loop: CASSIFTLAGWSDTQYF. CDR3 nucleotide sequence: TGTGCCAGTAGTATTTTTACACTAGCGGGTTGGTCAGATACGCAGTATTTT. The full variable domain, with the rest looked up from reference TRBV19 and TRBJ2-3, is DGGITQSPKYLFRKEGQNVTLSCEQNLNHDAMYWYRQDPGQGLRLIYYSQIVNDFQKGDIAEGYSVSREKKESFPLTVTSAQKNPTAFYLCASSIFTLAGWSDTQYFGPGTRLTVL.

The chain carries TRBV6-2 or TRBV6-3 and TRBJ2-3; D not resolved. The CDR3 sequence is 17 residues long. V was trimmed by 0 bases and J by 2 bases, leaving 15 bases between them. Germline loops: CDR1 MNHEY, CDR2 SVGEGT. CDR3 in amino acids: CASSYSSLETLTDTQYF. CDR3 sequence (DNA): TGTGCCAGCAGTTACTCGAGCTTGGAGACCCTCACAGATACGCAGTATTTT.

This chain joins TRBV11-2 and TRBJ2-7; no reliable D call. The germline V gene has CDR1 SGHAT and CDR2 FQNNGV. The V and J ends lost 1 base and 2 bases respectively, with 6 bases between them. The length of the CDR3 is 13 residues. CDR3 DNA: TGTGCCAGCAGCTTAGCGGTACCCTACGAGCAGTACTTC. It codes for CASSLAVPYEQYF.

This chain links TRBV27 with TRBJ1-4; D unresolved. There are 16 residues in the CDR3. Germline assignment: CDR1 MNHEY and CDR2 SMNVEV (reference sequence). V was shortened by 6 bases and J by 0 bases, with 14 bases between the two germline ends. The CDR3 region has the DNA TGTGCCAGCAGACCCGGTTTGTCGGCAACTAATGAAAAACTGTTTTTT. Its protein is CASRPGLSATNEKLFF.

The chain carries TRBV5-4 and TRBJ2-7, with 9 bases that match TRBD2. The ends lost 0 bases at V and 0 bases at J; junction bases unmatched: 4. Germline CDR1 and CDR2: SGHNT and YYREEE (reference sequence). The CDR3 extends over 16 amino acids. The CDR3 DNA sequence: TGTGCCAGCAGCTTGGCGGCTAGCGGGGTCTCCTACGAGCAGTACTTC. This sequence encodes CASSLAASGVSYEQYF.

This clone was observed a few times. V and J are TRBV5-1 and TRBJ2-7; 7 bases are a match to TRBD1. From germline, CDR1 is SGHRS and CDR2 YFSETQ. This CDR3 is 13 amino acids long. The V gene end was trimmed by 6 bases and the J gene end by 0 bases; junction bases not matched to a gene: 3. CDR3 residues: CASKQGPSYEQYF. CDR3 DNA: TGCGCCAGCAAACAGGGGCCCTCCTACGAGCAGTACTTC.

The chain is built from TRBV3-1 (or the pseudogene TRBV3-2) and TRBJ2-2, with 10 bases fitting TRBD1. J gave up 5 bases and V 7 bases, and 10 bases lay outside the gene matches. There are 16 residues in the CDR3. Germline CDR1 and CDR2: LGHDT and YNNKEL (reference sequence). The CDR3 bases are TGTGCCAGCACCAAAGACAGGGGGCGGTATACCGGGGAGCTGTTTTTT. Protein: CASTKDRGRYTGELFF.

In its sample, this clone was seen once. Other nucleotide sequences in the sample specify the same CDR3. The CDR3 DNA follows: TGTGCCAGCTCACCCTCGAGGGACACTGAAGCTTTCTTT. Translation: CASSPSRDTEAFF. The J gene is TRBJ1-1, the V gene TRBV18; D remains ambiguous. CDR3 length: 13 amino acids. Germline V gives CDR1 KGHSH, CDR2 LQKENI. V was trimmed by 3 bases and J by 3 bases, leaving 8 bases between them.

This chain's CDR3 is CATSTGPGLAEETQYF. The CDR3 bases are TGTGCCACCAGCACTGGCCCGGGACTAGCGGAAGAGACCCAGTACTTC. V gene TRBV15 combines with J gene TRBJ2-5; TRBD2 aligns across 11 bases. The germline CDR1 and CDR2 sequences are LNHNV and YYDKDF (reference sequence). V lost 4 bases and J lost 3; bases outside the gene matches: 7. This CDR3 comprises 16 residues. Filled out from reference TRBV15 and TRBJ2-5, the complete variable domain reads DAMVIQNPRYQVTQFGKPVTLSCSQTLNHNVMYWYQQKSSQAPKLLFHYYDKDFNNEADTPDNFQSRRPNTSFCFLDIRSPGLGDTAMYLCATSTGPGLAEETQYFGPGTRLLVL.